This T cell receptor (beta chain) was recorded in a study of blood T cell repertoires in COVID-19. CDR1 and CDR2 (germline): MDHEN, SYDVKM. V shed 5 bases, J shed 5 bases, and the junction held 6 bases outside the gene matches. The CDR3 contains 15 residues. Original handling: Nucleated cell number was recorded as an estimate derived from reference gene primer amplification. The repertoire was sequenced with immunoSEQ multiplex PCR; TCRdb's copy has only in-frame clones and lacks some. The V and J calls and clone size were taken over from that table, and D and trimming were inferred from the DNA. The table shows more than 150,000 clones, with approximately 86% occurring only once.

Sequenced sample: peripheral blood. The V and J genes are TRBV28 and TRBJ1-2, with 12 bases that match TRBD1. This receptor was identified in a woman in her 70s with acute or convalescent COVID-19. This CDR3 is CASSAGTGGAYGYTF. In nucleotides, the CDR3 is TGTGCCAGCAGTGCCGGGACAGGGGGCGCTTATGGCTACACCTTC.